Each of the 20 T cell receptor beta chains below was sequenced from the same sample in a study of PD-L1 blockade in urothelial cancer. Assay used: immunoSEQ multiplex PCR; TCRdb lists only in-frame clones, some missing. The table has about 30,000 clones, 80% to 90% seen once. The material was PBMCs, obtained around atezolizumab (anti-PD-L1) treatment. These receptor sequences come from a man in his forties or fifties with urothelial cancer.

This clone has only a few counts. This rearrangement joins TRBV9 to TRBJ2-2; 10 bases align to TRBD2. The CDR3 runs to 16 residues. Germline lookup yields CDR1 SGDLS and CDR2 YYNGEE. Trimming cost V 0 bases and J 3 bases; bases outside gene matches: 2. CDR3 sequence: CASSVGTSGHTGELFF. The CDR3 bases are TGTGCCAGCAGCGTAGGGACTAGCGGACACACCGGGGAGCTGTTTTTT.

This chain joins TRBV19 and TRBJ2-5; a weak D match, TRBD1 (5 bases). CDR1 is LNHDA and CDR2 is SQIVND in the germline V gene (reference sequence). The CDR3 has 14 residues. Trimming left V 5 bases short and J 5 bases short, with 15 bases between. CDR3 coding DNA: TGTGCCAGTAGTGCCCAGGGCGGTAGGGAGACCCAGTACTTC. This codes for CASSAQGGRETQYF.

The chain uses TRBV6-1 and TRBJ2-3; D is possibly TRBD2 (7 bases). V shed 6 bases and J shed 2 bases, with 12 bases lying between them. Germline V gene lookup returns CDR1 MNHNS and CDR2 SASEGT. The CDR3 sequence is 14 residues long. The CDR3 region is CASSPGGPTDTQYF. The CDR3 DNA reads TGTGCCAGCAGCCCCGGGGGGCCCACAGATACGCAGTATTTT.

The rearrangement uses TRBV7-2 and TRBJ2-1, with 12 nucleotides matching TRBD2. The CDR3 spans 16 residues. J gave up 7 bases and V 1 base, and 5 bases lay outside the gene matches. Looked up from germline, CDR1 is SGHTA and CDR2 is FQGNSA. Here the CDR3 reads CASSLELAGGRNEQFF. Here the CDR3 DNA reads TGTGCCAGCAGCTTAGAGCTAGCGGGAGGGCGGAATGAGCAGTTCTTC.

This chain uses TRBV7-2 with TRBJ1-2, with D possibly being TRBD1 (6 bases). The germline V gene encodes CDR1 SGHTA and CDR2 FQGNSA. V shed 5 bases and J shed 4 bases, with 14 bases lying between them. The CDR3 is 14 amino acids. CDR3 DNA sequence: TGTGCCAGCAGCGCCACCAGGGGAACCTATGGCTACACCTTC. Translated: CASSATRGTYGYTF. The full variable domain, its missing parts supplied by reference TRBV7-2 and TRBJ1-2, is GAGVSQSPSNKVTEKGKDVELRCDPISGHTALYWYRQSLGQGLEFLIYFQGNSAPDKSGLPSDRFSAERTGGSVSTLTIQRTQQEDSAVYLCASSATRGTYGYTFGSGTRLTVV.

The V call is TRBV2, the J call TRBJ2-3; D remains unclear. CDR3 length: 15 residues. Trimming shortened V by 6 bases and J by 6 bases, and 19 bases separated the two germline ends. The germline V gene encodes CDR1 SNHLY and CDR2 FYNNEI. CDR3 DNA: TGTGCCAGCAGCTCGAAGAGCCTGGTCGCGGATACGCAGTATTTT. This encodes CASSSKSLVADTQYF.

The chain carries TRBV30 and TRBJ1-5; TRBD1 aligns across 7 bases. V lost 4 bases to trimming and J lost 6 bases; unmatched junction nucleotides: 3. Looked up from germline, CDR1 is GTSNPN and CDR2 is SVGIG (reference sequence). The CDR3 has 12 amino acids. The CDR3 reads CAWKGASQPQHF. The DNA of the CDR3 is TGTGCCTGGAAGGGGGCGAGTCAGCCCCAGCATTTT.

V and J are TRBV29-1 and TRBJ2-1; 8 bases are a match to TRBD2. The CDR3 runs to 15 residues. CDR1 and CDR2 (germline): SQVTM, ANQGSEA. The V gene end was trimmed by 2 bases and the J gene end by 4 bases; junction bases not matched to a gene: 7. This chain's CDR3 is CSVETAGGWYNEQFF. The CDR3 nucleotides are TGCAGCGTTGAAACGGCGGGAGGATGGTACAATGAGCAGTTCTTC.

The genes are TRBV30 and TRBJ2-3; 7 bases align to TRBD2. The CDR3 spans 16 residues. Germline V CDR1 and CDR2: GTSNPN, SVGIG (reference sequence). V lost 3 bases to trimming and J lost 0 bases; unmatched junction nucleotides: 9. CDR3 nucleotides: TGTGCCTGGAGCCCGATTTATAGCGGGAGCACAGATACGCAGTATTTT. Translating it yields CAWSPIYSGSTDTQYF.

V gene TRBV5-1 combines with J gene TRBJ1-2; tentative D call: TRBD1 (6 bases). V gave up 4 bases and J gave up 2 bases, with 12 bases separating them. Germline V lookup: CDR1 SGHRS, CDR2 YFSETQ. The CDR3 length is 14 residues. CDR3: CASSVGTPNYGYTF. The DNA for the CDR3 is TGCGCCAGCAGCGTGGGGACACCCAACTATGGCTACACCTTC. The full variable domain, its missing parts supplied by reference TRBV5-1 and TRBJ1-2, is KAGVTQTPRYLIKTRGQQVTLSCSPISGHRSVSWYQQTPGQGLQFLFEYFSETQRNKGNFPGRFSGRQFSNSRSEMNVSTLELGDSALYLCASSVGTPNYGYTFGSGTRLTVV.

The V gene is TRBV5-4, the J gene TRBJ1-2; D unclear. Germline CDR1 is SGHNT and CDR2 is YYREEE (reference sequence). V was shortened by 4 bases and J by 5 bases, with 15 bases between the two germline ends. This CDR3 spans 14 amino acids. The CDR3 DNA is TGTGCCAGCAGCCCTGCGACAAGGTTTTATGGCTACACCTTC. Protein: CASSPATRFYGYTF.

The gene calls are TRBV5-1 and TRBJ2-2, with 8 bases that match TRBD1. This CDR3 region has 12 residues. Per the germline V gene, CDR1 is SGHRS and CDR2 is YFSETQ. V trimming: 7 bases; J trimming: 7 bases; junction bases outside the gene matches: 3. For the CDR3, the DNA is TGCGCCAGCCAACAGGGGGGCGGGGAGCTGTTTTTT. Its protein is CASQQGGGELFF.

The table lists this clone with a count of one. V is TRBV9 and J is TRBJ1-4, with D hard to call. Germline V gene lookup returns CDR1 SGDLS and CDR2 YYNGEE. This CDR3 is 14 amino acids long. Trimming cost V 2 bases and J 7 bases, with 12 bases left between them. As DNA, the CDR3 is TGTGCCAGCAGCGTCGGGGTAGGAGGTGAAAAACTGTTTTTT. It translates to CASSVGVGGEKLFF.

This sequence joins TRBV5-4 and TRBJ2-1; D gene uncertain. Deletions cut 0 bases from V and 7 bases from J, with 5 bases between. Germline V CDR1 and CDR2: SGHNT, YYREEE (reference sequence). The CDR3 is 12 amino acids. DNA of the CDR3: TGTGCCAGCAGCTTGGGGCCAAATGAGCAGTTCTTC. Amino acids: CASSLGPNEQFF.

This chain connects TRBV4-3 to TRBJ2-2, with TRBD2 matching 12 bases. This CDR3 comprises 16 residues. Germline V gene sequence: CDR1 LGHNA, CDR2 YSLEER. Trimming cost V 4 bases and J 5 bases; bases outside gene matches: 5. CDR3 loop: CASSRTLAGGTGELFF. The CDR3 DNA follows: TGCGCCAGCAGCCGCACACTAGCGGGAGGAACCGGGGAGCTGTTTTTT.

The chain carries TRBV7-6 and TRBJ2-3; 9 nucleotides match TRBD2. Germline V CDR1 and CDR2: SGHVS, FNYEAQ. The CDR3 consists of 16 residues. The junction had 13 bases not matched to a gene; V was cut back by 6 bases and J by 6 bases. The CDR3 DNA is TGTGCCAGCAGTAAAGGTATTCAGCGGGGGGCTGATACGCAGTATTTT. This codes for CASSKGIQRGADTQYF.

The V gene is TRBV4-3, the J gene TRBJ2-5, with 9 positions matching TRBD2. V gave up 3 bases and J gave up 7 bases; unmatched junction bases: 3. This CDR3 has 13 residues. Germline lookup yields CDR1 LGHNA and CDR2 YSLEER. DNA of the CDR3: TGCGCCAGCAGCCAGGGACTAGCTCCGACCCAGTACTTC. Amino acids: CASSQGLAPTQYF.

The rearrangement links TRBV30 to TRBJ2-3; TRBD2 might be the D (6 bases). V lost 0 bases and J lost 0, with 13 bases in between. Per germline, CDR1 GTSNPN and CDR2 SVGIG (reference sequence). The CDR3 runs 16 residues. The CDR3 is CAWSVGRGPSTDTQYF. In DNA, the CDR3 is TGTGCCTGGAGTGTTGGGCGGGGCCCTAGCACAGATACGCAGTATTTT.

V and J are TRBV5-6 and TRBJ1-2, with 10 bases lining up with TRBD1. This CDR3 is built from 14 residues. Germline CDR1 reads SGHDT; CDR2 reads YYEEEE. V shed 0 bases and J 8 bases; nucleotides not matched to a gene: 4. CDR3 bases: TGTGCCAGCAGCTTGGGAGGGACAGGGGAAGGCTACACCTTC. Its translation: CASSLGGTGEGYTF.

The V and J genes are TRBV6-5 and TRBJ2-7, with unresolved D. Germline lookup yields CDR1 MNHEY and CDR2 SVGAGI. The CDR3 totals 11 residues. V gave up 8 bases and J gave up 1 base, with 6 bases separating them. In DNA form, the CDR3 reads TGTGCCAGCTCCAATTCCTACGAGCAGTACTTC. Encoded protein: CASSNSYEQYF.